One and the same sample provided the 17 T cell receptor beta chains below, sequenced in a study of T cell changes during pregnancy in multiple sclerosis. The assay was immunoSEQ multiplex PCR, and TCRdb's table has in-frame clones only and misses some. The table has 42,000 or so clones, around 93% seen once. The sequencing used CD4+ T cells from peripheral blood mononuclear cells, collected after pregnancy. Receptor source: a female donor with multiple sclerosis, enrolled in a pregnancy study.

This chain uses TRBV27 with TRBJ1-6; 10 bases map to TRBD1. This CDR3 spans 15 amino acids. V lost 4 bases and J lost 7; bases outside the gene matches: 4. Germline assignment: CDR1 MNHEY and CDR2 SMNVEV (reference sequence). The CDR3 coding sequence is TGTGCCAGCAGTTCCGGGACAGGGGCAAATTCACCCCTCCACTTT. Residues: CASSSGTGANSPLHF.

The chain combines TRBV30 with TRBJ1-4, with 9 bases fitting TRBD1. CDR1 is GTSNPN, CDR2 SVGIG, per germline (reference sequence). The CDR3 consists of 15 residues. After removal of 4 bases from V and 4 bases from J, the junction contained 7 bases not matched to a gene. DNA for the CDR3: TGTGCCTGGAAGCCGGGGACAGGGTTTAATGAAAAACTGTTTTTT. Its protein is CAWKPGTGFNEKLFF.

The CDR3 sequence is CASSEVLAGIGEKLFF. In DNA form, the CDR3 reads TGTGCCAGCAGTGAAGTACTAGCAGGGATTGGCGAAAAACTGTTTTTT. The rearrangement joins TRBV6-1 to TRBJ1-4, with D possibly TRBD1 on 5 matching bases. The CDR3 consists of 16 residues. Germline V CDR1 and CDR2: MNHNS, SASEGT. Between the trimmed V and J ends, which lost 1 base and 8 bases, there was a span of 17 bases.

The chain joins TRBV9 to TRBJ1-1, with D perhaps TRBD1 (6 bases). The germline V gene has CDR1 SGDLS and CDR2 YYNGEE. The germline V and J ends were trimmed by 0 bases and 3 bases, with 9 bases remaining between them. This CDR3 region has 14 residues. The CDR3 spells CASSVVGGHTEAFF. CDR3 nucleotides: TGTGCCAGCAGCGTAGTAGGGGGACACACTGAAGCTTTCTTT.

The CDR3 nucleotides are TGTGCCAGCTCACATTCCGGGACTGCAACTAATCAGCCCCAGCATTTT. Amino acids: CASSHSGTATNQPQHF. The chain recombines TRBV18 with TRBJ1-5; tentative D call: TRBD1 (5 bases). With 4 bases removed from V and 4 bases from J, the gap between germline ends came to 17 bases. Per germline, CDR1 KGHSH and CDR2 LQKENI. The CDR3 totals 16 residues.

The rearrangement uses TRBV4-1 and TRBJ1-2; 9 positions agree with TRBD1. Germline lookup yields CDR1 MGHRA and CDR2 YSYEKL. The CDR3 spans 14 residues. The ends lost 2 bases at V and 8 bases at J; junction bases unmatched: 6. The CDR3 protein is CASSQPGTGKGYTF. The CDR3 DNA sequence: TGCGCCAGCAGCCAACCCGGGACAGGGAAAGGCTACACCTTC.

This chain uses TRBV5-1 with TRBJ1-4; possible D gene TRBD1, 5 bases. Per germline, CDR1 SGHRS and CDR2 YFSETQ. V was trimmed by 4 bases and J by 0 bases, leaving 7 bases between them. CDR3 length: 14 amino acids. The CDR3 nucleotides are TGCGCCAGCAGCCCGGGGGCAACTAATGAAAAACTGTTTTTT. This sequence encodes CASSPGATNEKLFF. Complete variable domain (other parts from reference TRBV5-1 and TRBJ1-4): KAGVTQTPRYLIKTRGQQVTLSCSPISGHRSVSWYQQTPGQGLQFLFEYFSETQRNKGNFPGRFSGRQFSNSRSEMNVSTLELGDSALYLCASSPGATNEKLFFGSGTQLSVL.

The CDR3 DNA sequence: TGTGCCAGTAGCCTGGCAACAGAGATTCCACCCCTCCACTTT. Translated: CASSLATEIPPLHF. V usage is TRBV19 and J usage is TRBJ1-6; D is ambiguous. Trimming left V 6 bases short and J 11 bases short, with 17 bases between. CDR1 and CDR2 (germline): LNHDA, SQIVND (reference sequence). This CDR3 contains 14 residues. Variable domain in full (rest from reference TRBV19 and TRBJ1-6): DGGITQSPKYLFRKEGQNVTLSCEQNLNHDAMYWYRQDPGQGLRLIYYSQIVNDFQKGDIAEGYSVSREKKESFPLTVTSAQKNPTAFYLCASSLATEIPPLHFGNGTRLTVT.

V is TRBV29-1 and J is TRBJ2-7; TRBD1 agrees at 7 bases. V gave up 5 bases and J gave up 0 bases; unmatched junction bases: 7. Germline V gene sequence: CDR1 SQVTM, CDR2 ANQGSEA. The CDR3 length is 14 residues. CDR3 residues: CSVTGQRNSYEQYF. In DNA, the CDR3 is TGCAGCGTTACGGGACAGAGAAACTCCTACGAGCAGTACTTC.

This clone was counted a few times. The genes are TRBV10-3 and TRBJ2-7, with D possibly TRBD2 on 6 matching bases. CDR3 length: 17 residues. Germline V gene sequence: CDR1 ENHRY, CDR2 SYGVKD. Trimming took 4 bases from V and 2 from J, leaving 21 bases between them. The CDR3 is CAISGSHRTTGPYEQYF. The DNA of the CDR3 is TGTGCCATCAGTGGCTCCCACCGGACTACCGGACCCTACGAGCAGTACTTC.

This rearrangement joins TRBV5-4 to TRBJ2-4; D may be TRBD1 (5 bases). Between the trimmed V and J ends, which lost 3 bases and 6 bases, there was a span of 13 bases. The CDR3 loop spans 14 amino acids. Germline lookup yields CDR1 SGHNT and CDR2 YYREEE (reference sequence). CDR3 sequence: CASSSPSGPNIQYF. In nucleotides, the CDR3 is TGTGCCAGCAGCTCGCCGTCAGGGCCAAACATTCAGTACTTC.

The chain recombines TRBV13 with TRBJ2-1; D is uncertain. CDR3 length: 16 amino acids. V was cut by 1 base and J by 1 base, with 11 bases left in between. Germline V gene data show CDR1 as PRHDT and CDR2 as FYEKMQ (reference sequence). This CDR3 is CASSLVPTTSYNEQFF. The CDR3 nucleotides read TGTGCCAGCAGCTTAGTCCCCACGACATCCTACAATGAGCAGTTCTTC.

This clone showed up just once. As DNA, the CDR3 is TGCGCCAGCAGCCCAGACGGTGATCAGCCCCAGCATTTT. It encodes CASSPDGDQPQHF. The chain employs TRBV4-1 and TRBJ1-5; no reliable D call. Germline CDR1 and CDR2: MGHRA and YSYEKL. Deletions cut 4 bases from V and 5 bases from J, with 9 bases between. The CDR3 is 13 residues long.

V gene TRBV11-3 combines with J gene TRBJ2-7; D not resolved. Germline CDR1 and CDR2: SGHNT and YENEEA. V lost 1 base and J lost 2, with 9 bases in between. The CDR3 length is 14 residues. The CDR3 nucleotides read TGTGCCAGCAGCTTAGGCGTCCCACCCTACGAGCAGTACTTC. Its translation: CASSLGVPPYEQYF. Drawing the rest from reference TRBV11-3 and TRBJ2-7, the complete variable domain is EAGVVQSPRYKIIEKKQPVAFWCNPISGHNTLYWYLQNLGQGPELLIRYENEEAVDDSQLPKDRFSAERLKGVDSTLKIQPAELGDSAVYLCASSLGVPPYEQYFGPGTRLTVT.

The V and J genes are TRBV19 and TRBJ1-2; D gene uncertain. Germline CDR1 LNHDA, CDR2 SQIVND (reference sequence). V was clipped by 1 base and J by 5 bases, with 11 bases between them. The CDR3 loop spans 14 amino acids. The CDR3 sequence: CASSIGREPYGYTF. DNA for the CDR3: TGTGCCAGTAGTATAGGCCGGGAACCTTATGGCTACACCTTC.

The V call is TRBV7-9, the J call TRBJ1-4; perhaps TRBD1 as D (5 bases). Trimming removed 1 base at V and 3 bases at J, with 15 bases between. Germline V gene data show CDR1 as SEHNR and CDR2 as FQNEAQ (reference sequence). The CDR3 length is 17 residues. For the CDR3, the DNA is TGTGCCAGCAGCTTAGGGAAGGGGCCACCTTCTAATGAAAAACTGTTTTTT. As protein: CASSLGKGPPSNEKLFF.

V gene TRBV19 combines with J gene TRBJ2-1; TRBD1 matches at 8 bases. The CDR3 is made up of 15 amino acids. V lost 5 bases, J lost 8 bases, and 11 bases stayed unmatched. Germline V lookup: CDR1 LNHDA, CDR2 SQIVND (reference sequence). The CDR3 reads CASSPQGARLDEQFF. The CDR3 DNA reads TGTGCCAGTAGTCCTCAGGGGGCGCGTCTCGATGAGCAGTTCTTC.